The 17 T cell receptor beta chains below come from one sample, sequenced in a study of beta chain features in type 1 diabetes. Expressed TCRB transcripts were sequenced because the isolated RNA had all been reverse transcribed beforehand. Sequenced by immunoSEQ multiplex PCR; TCRdb stores in-frame clones only, minus some. Seen here are approximately 52,000 clones, 63% observed once, and the top ten hold under 0.3%. Findings of the study overall: All four CD4+ subsets of Type 1 diabetes patients contained TCRB CDR3s that were moderately but significantly shorter.

No antigen has been identified for these receptors. The sample consisted of stem cell memory CD4+ T cells from blood. The receptors were gathered from a woman aged 30 to 39 with type 1 diabetes.

The chain recombines TRBV4-1 with TRBJ2-3; D perhaps matches TRBD1 (5 bases). Germline CDR1 reads MGHRA; CDR2 reads YSYEKL. The V end lost 1 base, the J end lost 2 bases, and 10 bases lay between the germline ends. The CDR3 has 15 amino acids. Written as DNA, the CDR3 is TGCGCCAGCAGCCAAGTAACGGACAACACAGATACGCAGTATTTT. Translated: CASSQVTDNTDTQYF.

This clone has more than one count but fewer than ten. V gene TRBV4-1 combines with J gene TRBJ2-7; 11 nucleotides match TRBD2. J gave up 1 base and V 0 bases, and 5 bases lay outside the gene matches. The CDR3 runs to 17 residues. In germline, CDR1 is MGHRA, CDR2 YSYEKL. CDR3 nucleotides: TGCGCCAGCAGCCAAGATTCACTAGCGGGAGTGTCCTACGAGCAGTACTTC. Its protein is CASSQDSLAGVSYEQYF.

The chain uses TRBV27 and TRBJ1-3; 7 bases fit TRBD1. Germline values: CDR1 MNHEY, CDR2 SMNVEV (reference sequence). The J segment lost 4 bases and the V segment lost 6 bases, leaving 6 bases of the junction unmatched. This CDR3 contains 14 residues. The CDR3 protein is CASRPQGYGNTIYF. In nucleotides, the CDR3 is TGTGCCAGCAGGCCACAGGGGTACGGAAACACCATATATTTT.

This chain links TRBV30 with TRBJ1-5; D possibly corresponds to TRBD1 (5 bases). CDR3 length equals 13 residues. Germline-derived CDR1 and CDR2 are GTSNPN and SVGIG (reference sequence). The V end lost 3 bases, the J end lost 4 bases, and 10 bases lay between the germline ends. CDR3 coding DNA: TGTGCCTGGAGCCCGGAGGGGAATCAGCCCCAGCATTTT. Translated, it gives CAWSPEGNQPQHF.

This chain uses TRBV28 with TRBJ2-7, with D tentatively TRBD2 (6 bases). The CDR3 runs to 15 residues. Germline V gives CDR1 MDHEN, CDR2 SYDVKM. Trimming shortened V by 4 bases and J by 6 bases, and 19 bases separated the two germline ends. CDR3 bases: TGTGCCAGCAGTTCCCCTCTGACGGGAGACGTCGAGCAGTACTTC. Translating it yields CASSSPLTGDVEQYF.

This sequence joins TRBV11-2 and TRBJ2-6; 8 bases align to TRBD1. Trimming removed 7 bases from V and 4 bases from J; junction bases left unmatched: 9. CDR1 and CDR2 (germline): SGHAT, FQNNGV. This CDR3 is built from 16 residues. Here the CDR3 DNA reads TGTGCCAGCAATCCCTTGGACAGGGCCGGGGCCAACGTCCTGACTTTC. As protein: CASNPLDRAGANVLTF.

The V gene is TRBV7-6, the J gene TRBJ2-1; the D gene is possibly TRBD2 (6 bases). The ends were cut back, 1 base at V and 5 bases at J, with 12 bases in the middle. The CDR3 has 15 amino acids. CDR1 SGHVS and CDR2 FNYEAQ come from the germline V gene. The CDR3 DNA follows: TGTGCCAGCAGCTTAGGGGGTGGGGGGAACAATGAGCAGTTCTTC. This encodes CASSLGGGGNNEQFF.

The chain uses TRBV6-5 and TRBJ2-7, with a tentative D call TRBD1 (5 bases). The ends were cut back, 9 bases at V and 9 bases at J, with 21 bases in the middle. Germline V CDR1 and CDR2: MNHEY, SVGAGI. The CDR3 is 13 residues long. Here the CDR3 DNA reads TGTGCCAGTGGACCCCCAGGGCTACGTGGGCAGTACTTC. Its protein product is CASGPPGLRGQYF.

This clone has a handful of counts. The CDR3, as DNA: TGTGCCAGCCGAAGACCGGACTGGCCCCAGCATTTT. Translation: CASRRPDWPQHF. The chain links TRBV28 to TRBJ1-5, with unresolved D. The CDR3 is made up of 12 amino acids. Germline V gene sequence: CDR1 MDHEN, CDR2 SYDVKM. V lost 8 bases, J lost 9 bases, and 14 bases lay in between.

This clone was seen just once. This chain joins TRBV5-1 and TRBJ2-6; TRBD1 matches at 7 bases. The CDR3 is 16 amino acids. Germline CDR1 and CDR2: SGHRS and YFSETQ. J was trimmed by 4 bases and V by 3 bases; bases with no gene match: 7. As DNA, the CDR3 is TGCGCCAGCAGCTGGGCACTAGGGGGCGGGGCCAACGTCCTGACTTTC. Amino acid sequence: CASSWALGGGANVLTF. Complete variable domain (other parts from reference TRBV5-1 and TRBJ2-6): KAGVTQTPRYLIKTRGQQVTLSCSPISGHRSVSWYQQTPGQGLQFLFEYFSETQRNKGNFPGRFSGRQFSNSRSEMNVSTLELGDSALYLCASSWALGGGANVLTFGAGSRLTVL.

The rearrangement links TRBV4-2 to TRBJ2-7, with TRBD2 matching over 9 bases. CDR1 is LGHNA, CDR2 YNFKEQ, per germline. This CDR3 has 17 amino acids. Trimming at V came to 0 bases and at J to 1 base, leaving 7 bases not matched to a gene. For the CDR3, the DNA is TGTGCCAGCAGCCAAGAGGCCCCTAGCGGGACGTCCTACGAGCAGTACTTC. The encoded protein is CASSQEAPSGTSYEQYF.

This chain connects TRBV5-1 to TRBJ2-7, with D tentatively TRBD2 (5 bases). CDR3 length: 13 residues. Trimming took off 0 bases at V and 3 bases at J, with 7 bases between the two ends. From germline, CDR1 is SGHRS and CDR2 YFSETQ. The CDR3 DNA reads as TGCGCCAGCAGCTTGGGAGGAGGCTACGAGCAGTACTTC. Protein: CASSLGGGYEQYF.

This clone has more than one count but fewer than ten. V is TRBV28 and J is TRBJ1-2; D not resolved. The germline gives CDR1 MDHEN, CDR2 SYDVKM. V was shortened by 2 bases and J by 5 bases, with 6 bases between the two germline ends. CDR3 length: 12 residues. The CDR3 region has the DNA TGTGCCAGCAGTTTAAGCCAATATGGCTACACCTTC. Its protein is CASSLSQYGYTF.

This clone was recorded a few times. The chain couples TRBV28 to TRBJ2-4; the match to TRBD1 covers 8 bases. The CDR3 sequence is 14 residues long. Germline assignment: CDR1 MDHEN and CDR2 SYDVKM. After removal of 8 bases from V and 6 bases from J, the junction contained 9 bases not matched to a gene. In DNA, the CDR3 is TGTGCCAGCGGGATCAGGGGGCCCGGAAACATTCAGTACTTC. This sequence encodes CASGIRGPGNIQYF.

This clone was detected only a few times. The V and J genes are TRBV4-1 and TRBJ2-1; 8 bases map to TRBD2. V lost 4 bases and J lost 4; bases outside the gene matches: 3. CDR1 and CDR2 from the germline V gene are MGHRA and YSYEKL. The CDR3 is made up of 14 amino acids. The CDR3 DNA follows: TGCGCCAGCAGCCCAGCGGGAGTTTACAATGAGCAGTTCTTC. It translates to CASSPAGVYNEQFF.

The rearrangement joins TRBV2 to TRBJ1-2; D uncertain. The V end was cut by 6 bases, the J end by 8 bases, with 19 bases between. The CDR3 has 14 amino acids. Germline V gives CDR1 SNHLY, CDR2 FYNNEI. CDR3 protein: CASSLDGVLAGYTF. In DNA form, the CDR3 reads TGTGCCAGCAGCCTCGACGGAGTCTTAGCGGGCTACACCTTC.

CDR3 loop: CASSLELALGELFF. The DNA of the CDR3 is TGTGCCAGCAGCTTAGAATTAGCTCTAGGGGAGCTGTTTTTT. V usage is TRBV11-2 and J usage is TRBJ2-2; D is unresolved. The V gene's germline CDR1 is SGHAT and CDR2 FQNNGV. The CDR3 runs to 14 residues. The V and J ends lost 0 bases and 8 bases respectively, with 10 bases between them.